The 31 T cell receptor beta chains listed next were all sequenced from one sample in a study of shared clonotypes between healthy human individuals. TCRdb's table, derived via immunoSEQ multiplex PCR, lists solely in-frame clones and lacks some. The data hold about 980,000 clones, with 76% observed a single time. Sequencing was carried out using memory CD4+ T cells sorted from blood. Subset noted: CD45RA-negative fraction. The receptors originated from a man aged 18 to 30 in good health.

Remarks on this clone: Distinct nucleotide sequences in the sample also encode this CDR3. The rearrangement joins TRBV19 to TRBJ1-3; no reliable D call. Trimming removed 7 bases from V and 1 base from J, with 5 bases in between. Germline lookup yields CDR1 LNHDA and CDR2 SQIVND (reference sequence). The CDR3 runs 12 residues. This CDR3 reads CASTPSGNTIYF. CDR3 coding DNA: TGTGCCAGTACGCCGTCTGGAAACACCATATATTTT.

The CDR3 region has the DNA TGTGCCAGCAGTTACAGGGTTATCTCTGAAGCTTTCTTT. Translating gives CASSYRVISEAFF. The chain is built from TRBV6-5 and TRBJ1-1; no clear D gene. CDR1 and CDR2 from the germline V gene are MNHEY and SVGAGI. The ends were cut back, 2 bases at V and 6 bases at J, with 10 bases in the middle. The CDR3 has 13 residues.

The V and J genes are TRBV7-2 and TRBJ2-7; 8 bases align to TRBD2. Germline-derived CDR1 and CDR2 are SGHTA and FQGNSA. The V gene end was trimmed by 4 bases and the J gene end by 6 bases; junction bases not matched to a gene: 5. This CDR3 contains 13 residues. The CDR3 nucleotides read TGTGCCAGCAGCTCCGGGAGGGCCGGCGAGCAGTACTTC. This codes for CASSSGRAGEQYF.

This sequence joins TRBV7-8 and TRBJ2-5; perhaps D is TRBD1 or TRBD2 (5 bases each). The CDR3 has 18 residues. Trimming removed 7 bases at V and 1 base at J, with 25 bases between. The germline gives CDR1 SGHVS, CDR2 FQNEAQ. The CDR3 DNA reads as TGTGCCAGCAACCCGCCTTTGGGACGGATGGGAATCCAAGAGACCCAGTACTTC. The encoded protein is CASNPPLGRMGIQETQYF.

The chain combines TRBV7-9 with TRBJ2-7; 7 bases fit TRBD2. Trimming cost V 2 bases and J 3 bases; bases outside gene matches: 13. This CDR3 is built from 17 residues. CDR1 and CDR2 from the germline V gene are SEHNR and FQNEAQ (reference sequence). The DNA for the CDR3 is TGTGCCAGCAGCTTATCCGGCCGTCTGGCGGGAGACTACGAGCAGTACTTC. Protein product: CASSLSGRLAGDYEQYF.

This sequence joins TRBV10-1 and TRBJ1-1, with 7 bases fitting TRBD1. V was clipped by 1 base and J by 4 bases; unmatched bases: 3. The CDR3 is 14 amino acids. Germline loops: CDR1 WNHNN, CDR2 SYGVQD (reference sequence). The CDR3 DNA reads TGCGCCAGCAGTGAGTTACAGGGGAGCACTGAAGCTTTCTTT. Its protein is CASSELQGSTEAFF.

The count of this clone is one. The CDR3 bases are TGTGCCAGCAGCAAGGGGGGGTGCTACGAGCAGTACTTC. This encodes CASSKGGCYEQYF. This chain joins TRBV21-1 and TRBJ2-7; the table assigns TRBD2, which was not confirmed against the DNA. TRBV21-1 is an annotated pseudogene. The CDR3 has 13 amino acids.

This CDR3 is CASSLGQLYGYTF. CDR3 nucleotides: TGTGCCAGCTCGCTGGGACAGCTCTATGGCTACACCTTC. V and J are TRBV18 and TRBJ1-2; TRBD1 aligns across 7 bases. CDR3 length: 13 residues. Germline trimming cut 6 bases from V and 4 bases from J; bases unmatched to any gene: 5. CDR1 KGHSH and CDR2 LQKENI come from the germline V gene.

The gene calls are TRBV7-8 and TRBJ1-2; 9 bases are shared with TRBD1. Germline CDR1 is SGHVS and CDR2 is FQNEAQ. Trimming cost V 4 bases and J 7 bases; bases outside gene matches: 4. CDR3 length equals 13 residues. CDR3 DNA sequence: TGTGCCAGCAGCTCCACAGGGGGCTCTGGCTACACCTTC. Protein sequence: CASSSTGGSGYTF.

V gene TRBV5-4 combines with J gene TRBJ1-6; D ambiguous. The germline gives CDR1 SGHNT, CDR2 YYREEE (reference sequence). This CDR3 contains 14 residues. The V gene lost 4 bases and the J gene lost 7 bases, with 12 bases spanning the gap. CDR3 sequence: CASSHPGVNSPLHF. In DNA, the CDR3 is TGTGCCAGCAGCCACCCGGGCGTAAATTCACCCCTCCACTTT.

The chain employs TRBV11-2 and TRBJ1-6; no definite D call. Looked up from germline, CDR1 is SGHAT and CDR2 is FQNNGV. V shed 1 base and J shed 11 bases, with 9 bases lying between them. This CDR3 region has 13 residues. CDR3 bases: TGTGCCAGCAGCTTAGTGGAGGGAACACCCCTCCACTTT. As protein: CASSLVEGTPLHF.

This clone was counted a few times. This chain links TRBV28 with TRBJ2-1; D unclear. There are 14 residues in the CDR3. Germline lookup yields CDR1 MDHEN and CDR2 SYDVKM. Trimming shortened V by 0 bases and J by 5 bases, and 8 bases separated the two germline ends. CDR3: CASSLWPRDNEQFF. The CDR3 bases are TGTGCCAGCAGTTTATGGCCTCGGGACAATGAGCAGTTCTTC. Drawing the rest from reference TRBV28 and TRBJ2-1, the complete variable domain is DVKVTQSSRYLVKRTGEKVFLECVQDMDHENMFWYRQDPGLGLRLIYFSYDVKMKEKGDIPEGYSVSREKKERFSLILESASTNQTSMYLCASSLWPRDNEQFFGPGTRLTVL.

This chain connects TRBV7-9 to TRBJ1-1, with a weak D call TRBD1 (6 bases). CDR3 length: 14 amino acids. The ends were cut back, 4 bases at V and 1 base at J, with 10 bases in the middle. CDR1 is SEHNR, CDR2 FQNEAQ, per germline (reference sequence). The CDR3 DNA reads as TGTGCCAGCAGCTCGAACAGGGCGAACACTGAAGCTTTCTTT. This translates into CASSSNRANTEAFF.

This chain connects TRBV2 to TRBJ2-5; possibly TRBD1 or TRBD2 for D (5 bases each). Germline V gene lookup returns CDR1 SNHLY and CDR2 FYNNEI. Trimming stripped 7 bases from V and 7 bases from J, with 16 bases between. The CDR3 is 13 residues long. CDR3 in amino acids: CASNPGTSGTQYF. Here the CDR3 DNA reads TGTGCCAGCAACCCGGGGACCTCGGGGACCCAGTACTTC.

The gene calls are TRBV6-1 and TRBJ2-1, with D maybe TRBD1 (6 bases). CDR1 is MNHNS and CDR2 is SASEGT in the germline V gene. Trimming pared 4 bases from V and 6 bases from J, leaving 16 bases between. The CDR3 totals 15 residues. Written as DNA, the CDR3 is TGTGCCAGCAGTGTAGGGGGACAACAATCCAATGAGCAGTTCTTC. Amino acid sequence: CASSVGGQQSNEQFF.

This chain connects TRBV11-3 to TRBJ2-7, with a weak D call TRBD2 (6 bases). Germline V lookup: CDR1 SGHNT, CDR2 YENEEA. V was pared by 1 base and J by 1 base, with 11 bases between. This CDR3 comprises 15 residues. CDR3 in amino acids: CASSLGPGVSYEQYF. The CDR3 DNA reads as TGTGCCAGCAGCTTAGGTCCGGGAGTATCCTACGAGCAGTACTTC.

CDR3 DNA: TGTGCCAGCAGCCACACAGGGCTCGGAAACACCATATATTTT. Protein sequence: CASSHTGLGNTIYF. V is TRBV14 and J is TRBJ1-3; possible D gene TRBD1, 6 bases. This CDR3 is built from 14 residues. Germline values: CDR1 SGHDN, CDR2 FVKESK. Deletions cut 3 bases from V and 4 bases from J, with 10 bases between. The variable domain in full, with the rest retrieved from reference TRBV14 and TRBJ1-3, is EAGVTQFPSHSVIEKGQTVTLRCDPISGHDNLYWYRRVMGKEIKFLLHFVKESKQDESGMPNNRFLAERTGGTYSTLKVQPAELEDSGVYFCASSHTGLGNTIYFGEGSWLTVV.

This clone was detected only a few times. Distinct nucleotide sequences in the sample also encode this CDR3. This rearrangement joins TRBV6-1 to TRBJ1-3; D unresolved. The CDR3 is 14 amino acids. With 1 base removed from V and 8 bases from J, the gap between germline ends came to 12 bases. CDR1 is MNHNS, CDR2 SASEGT, per germline. CDR3 sequence: CASSEGGKGDTIYF. The CDR3 DNA reads as TGTGCCAGCAGTGAAGGAGGGAAGGGAGACACCATATATTTT.

This clone was found a few times. The same CDR3 also results from other DNA sequences found in this sample. The genes are TRBV7-2 and TRBJ1-2; TRBD1 matches 8 bases. The junction had 9 bases not matched to a gene; V was cut back by 5 bases and J by 4 bases. Germline CDR1 reads SGHTA; CDR2 reads FQGNSA. This CDR3 has 15 amino acids. CDR3 coding DNA: TGTGCCAGCAGCCCTTTCCCGGGGACAGGCTATGGCTACACCTTC. It specifies CASSPFPGTGYGYTF.

This clone was observed a few times. The CDR3 sequence is CASSQDLGYTF. The DNA of the CDR3 is TGTGCCAGCAGCCAAGATCTGGGCTACACCTTC. This chain uses TRBV14 with TRBJ1-2; no clear D gene. V lost 0 bases and J 8 bases, leaving 4 bases between the germline ends. CDR1 is SGHDN and CDR2 is FVKESK in the germline V gene. The CDR3 length is 11 residues.

The genes are TRBV10-3 and TRBJ1-2; possible D gene TRBD1, 6 bases. V gave up 2 bases and J gave up 6 bases, with 16 bases separating them. This CDR3 has 15 residues. Germline CDR1 ENHRY, CDR2 SYGVKD. DNA of the CDR3: TGTGCCATCAGTGAGAGGGGGGGATTCATTGATGGCTACACCTTC. Residues: CAISERGGFIDGYTF.

CDR3 in amino acids: CASSFRQSQETQYF. DNA of the CDR3: TGTGCCAGCAGTTTTCGGCAGAGCCAAGAGACCCAGTACTTC. This chain joins TRBV28 and TRBJ2-5; no clear D gene. The CDR3 is made up of 14 amino acids. The germline V gene encodes CDR1 MDHEN and CDR2 SYDVKM. V lost 3 bases and J 1 base, leaving 9 bases between the germline ends.

The chain employs TRBV10-3 and TRBJ1-6; perhaps TRBD1 as D (6 bases). V lost 7 bases and J lost 8, with 12 bases in between. The CDR3 is made up of 13 amino acids. The germline gives CDR1 ENHRY, CDR2 SYGVKD. This CDR3 reads CAIKRGLDSPLHF. The CDR3 DNA reads TGTGCCATCAAGCGGGGGCTGGATTCACCCCTCCACTTT.

In this sample, this clone turned up once. The J gene is TRBJ2-7, the V gene TRBV29-1; perhaps TRBD1 as D (6 bases). Germline CDR1 is SQVTM and CDR2 is ANQGSEA. The V gene lost 4 bases and the J gene lost 6 bases, with 13 bases spanning the gap. The CDR3 is 12 residues long. CDR3 amino acids: CSVVTTGSEQYF. DNA of the CDR3: TGCAGCGTTGTAACCACAGGGAGCGAGCAGTACTTC.

CDR3 in DNA: TGCGCCAGCAGTGAGTCGGGGGGCACTGAAGCTTTCTTT. Amino acid sequence: CASSESGGTEAFF. The V gene is TRBV10-2, the J gene TRBJ1-1, with D possibly being TRBD1 (5 bases). V lost 0 bases and J 4 bases, leaving 6 bases between the germline ends. Germline V gene lookup returns CDR1 WSHSY and CDR2 SAAADI. CDR3 length: 13 residues.

This chain uses TRBV11-2 with TRBJ2-5; weak D call: TRBD1 (7 bases). V was trimmed by 2 bases and J by 5 bases, leaving 12 bases between them. CDR1 SGHAT and CDR2 FQNNGV come from the germline V gene. The CDR3 is 14 amino acids. The CDR3 nucleotides are TGTGCCAGCAGCTTATCGACAGGGAGGGAGACCCAGTACTTC. Translation gives CASSLSTGRETQYF.

This clone was seen once. This chain uses TRBV7-9 with TRBJ2-5; 8 nucleotides agree with TRBD1. The V gene end was trimmed by 5 bases and the J gene end by 2 bases; junction bases not matched to a gene: 10. This CDR3 is built from 16 residues. Germline-derived CDR1 and CDR2 are SEHNR and FQNEAQ (reference sequence). The CDR3 region is CASSEHGTGPQETQYF. The CDR3 region has the DNA TGTGCCAGCAGCGAACATGGGACAGGCCCTCAAGAGACCCAGTACTTC.

DNA for the CDR3: TGTGCCAGCTCACCCGCGGACAGGGGCGGGTCCGGCTACACCTTC. Protein product: CASSPADRGGSGYTF. This chain connects TRBV18 to TRBJ1-2, with 9 positions matching TRBD1. Trimming removed 3 bases from V and 8 bases from J; junction bases left unmatched: 10. This CDR3 is built from 15 residues. The germline V gene encodes CDR1 KGHSH and CDR2 LQKENI.

Only one count was recorded for this clone. At one end, the junction sequence differs from germline, possibly due to a read error. This chain joins TRBV7-7 and TRBJ2-5, with D possibly TRBD2 on 6 matching bases. Germline V gives CDR1 SSHAT, CDR2 FNYEAQ (reference sequence). This CDR3 region has 15 residues. The CDR3 reads CASSARAGFKETQYF. The DNA of the CDR3 is TGTGCTAGCAGCGCGCGGGCGGGGTTTAAAGAGACCCAGTACTTC.

V usage is TRBV2 and J usage is TRBJ1-1; D remains ambiguous. Germline CDR1 reads SNHLY; CDR2 reads FYNNEI. CDR3 length: 13 residues. V lost 8 bases and J lost 0, with 10 bases in between. The CDR3 DNA reads TGTGCCAGCTTGGTGGGAGTGAACACTGAAGCTTTCTTT. Translated: CASLVGVNTEAFF.

This rearrangement joins TRBV18 to TRBJ1-2, with TRBD1 identical over 8 bases. The CDR3 contains 15 residues. The V gene end was trimmed by 3 bases and the J gene end by 2 bases; junction bases not matched to a gene: 5. Germline V gives CDR1 KGHSH, CDR2 LQKENI. As DNA, the CDR3 is TGTGCCAGCTCACCGGAGACAGGGGAAAACTATGGCTACACCTTC. Its translation is CASSPETGENYGYTF.